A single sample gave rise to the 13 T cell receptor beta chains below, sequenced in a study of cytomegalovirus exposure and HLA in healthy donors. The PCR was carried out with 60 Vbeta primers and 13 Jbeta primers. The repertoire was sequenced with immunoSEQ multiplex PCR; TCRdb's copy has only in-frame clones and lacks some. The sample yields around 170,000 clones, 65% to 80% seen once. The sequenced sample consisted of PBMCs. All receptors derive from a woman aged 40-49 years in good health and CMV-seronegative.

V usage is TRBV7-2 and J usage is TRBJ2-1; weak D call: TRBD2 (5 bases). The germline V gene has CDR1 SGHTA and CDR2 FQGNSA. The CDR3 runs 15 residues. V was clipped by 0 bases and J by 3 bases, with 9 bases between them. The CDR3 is CASSLARGFYNEQFF. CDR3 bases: TGTGCCAGCAGCTTAGCCCGGGGATTCTACAATGAGCAGTTCTTC.

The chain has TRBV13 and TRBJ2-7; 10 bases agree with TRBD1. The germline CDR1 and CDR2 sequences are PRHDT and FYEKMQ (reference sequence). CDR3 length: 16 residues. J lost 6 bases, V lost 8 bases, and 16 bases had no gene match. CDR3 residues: CASLGANRDRGSEQYF. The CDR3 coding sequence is TGTGCCAGCCTAGGGGCTAACCGGGACAGGGGTAGCGAGCAGTACTTC. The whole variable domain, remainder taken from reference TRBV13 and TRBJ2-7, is AAGVIQSPRHLIKEKRETATLKCYPIPRHDTVYWYQQGPGQDPQFLISFYEKMQSDKGSIPDRFSAQQFSDYHSELNMSSLELGDSALYFCASLGANRDRGSEQYFGPGTRLTVT.

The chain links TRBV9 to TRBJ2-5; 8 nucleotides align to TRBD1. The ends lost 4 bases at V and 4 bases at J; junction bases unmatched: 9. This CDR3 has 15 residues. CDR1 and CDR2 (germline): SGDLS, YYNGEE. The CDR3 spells CASSPNPGQGETQYF. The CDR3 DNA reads TGTGCCAGCAGCCCAAACCCAGGACAGGGAGAGACCCAGTACTTC.

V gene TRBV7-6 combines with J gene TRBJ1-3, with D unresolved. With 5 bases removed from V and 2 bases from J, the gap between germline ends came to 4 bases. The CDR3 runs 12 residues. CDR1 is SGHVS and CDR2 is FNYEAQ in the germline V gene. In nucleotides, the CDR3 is TGTGCCAGCAGCCGTCCTGGAAACACCATATATTTT. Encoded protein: CASSRPGNTIYF. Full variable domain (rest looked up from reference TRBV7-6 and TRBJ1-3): GAGVSQSPRYKVTKRGQDVALRCDPISGHVSLYWYRQALGQGPEFLTYFNYEAQQDKSGLPNDRFSAERPEGSISTLTIQRTEQRDSAMYRCASSRPGNTIYFGEGSWLTVV.

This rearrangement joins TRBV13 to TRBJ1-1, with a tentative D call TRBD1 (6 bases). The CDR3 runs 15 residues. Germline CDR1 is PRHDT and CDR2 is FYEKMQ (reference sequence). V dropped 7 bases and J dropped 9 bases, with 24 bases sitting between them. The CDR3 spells CASTSIGGSGTKAFF. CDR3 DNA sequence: TGTGCCAGCACATCCATCGGCGGCTCCGGGACAAAAGCTTTCTTT.

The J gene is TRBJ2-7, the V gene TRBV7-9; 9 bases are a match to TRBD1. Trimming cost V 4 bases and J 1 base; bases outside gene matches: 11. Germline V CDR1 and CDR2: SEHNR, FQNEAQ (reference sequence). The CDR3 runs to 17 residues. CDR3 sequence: CASSSDNDRGFSYEQYF. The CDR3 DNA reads TGTGCCAGCAGCTCAGATAACGACAGGGGGTTTTCCTACGAGCAGTACTTC.

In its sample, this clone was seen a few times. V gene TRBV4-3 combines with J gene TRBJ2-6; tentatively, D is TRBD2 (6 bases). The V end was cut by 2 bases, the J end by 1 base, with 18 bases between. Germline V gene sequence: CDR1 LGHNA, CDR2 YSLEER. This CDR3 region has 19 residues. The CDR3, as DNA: TGCGCCAGCAGCCAACGAGGGCTAGCGACCTTTTCTGGGGCCAACGTCCTGACTTTC. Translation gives CASSQRGLATFSGANVLTF.

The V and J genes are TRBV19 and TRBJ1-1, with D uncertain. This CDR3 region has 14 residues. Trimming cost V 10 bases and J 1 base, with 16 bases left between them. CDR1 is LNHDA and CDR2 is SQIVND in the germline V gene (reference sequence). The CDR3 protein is CATTPSLRNTEAFF. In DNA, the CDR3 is TGTGCCACCACCCCCTCTTTGCGGAACACTGAAGCTTTCTTT.

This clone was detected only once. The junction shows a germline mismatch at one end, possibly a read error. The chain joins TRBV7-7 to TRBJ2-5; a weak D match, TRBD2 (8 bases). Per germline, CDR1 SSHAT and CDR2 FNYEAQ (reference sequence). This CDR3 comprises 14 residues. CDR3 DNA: TGTGCTAGCAGCGGGGGACAGCCTCAAGAGACCCAGTACTTC. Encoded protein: CASSGGQPQETQYF.

The CDR3 sequence is CASSNPGQTYNEQFF. DNA for the CDR3: TGTGCCAGCAGCAACCCGGGACAGACTTACAATGAGCAGTTCTTC. The gene calls are TRBV7-3 and TRBJ2-1, with 7 bases identical to TRBD1. The CDR3 consists of 15 residues. Trimming removed 5 bases from V and 4 bases from J; junction bases left unmatched: 8. From germline, CDR1 is SGHTA and CDR2 FQGTGA.

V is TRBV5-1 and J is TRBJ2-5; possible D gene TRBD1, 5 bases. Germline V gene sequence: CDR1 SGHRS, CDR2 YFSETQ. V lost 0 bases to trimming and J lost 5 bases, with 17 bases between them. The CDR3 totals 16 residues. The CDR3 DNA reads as TGCGCCAGCAGCTTGGCTAGGTCAGGGTTGTGGGAGACCCAGTACTTC. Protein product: CASSLARSGLWETQYF.

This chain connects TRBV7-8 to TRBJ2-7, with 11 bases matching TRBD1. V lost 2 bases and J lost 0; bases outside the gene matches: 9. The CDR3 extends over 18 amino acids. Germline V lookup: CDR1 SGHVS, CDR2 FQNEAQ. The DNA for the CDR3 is TGTGCCAGCAGCTTAACGGACAGGGGGCTGGCCGGCTCCTACGAGCAGTACTTC. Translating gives CASSLTDRGLAGSYEQYF.

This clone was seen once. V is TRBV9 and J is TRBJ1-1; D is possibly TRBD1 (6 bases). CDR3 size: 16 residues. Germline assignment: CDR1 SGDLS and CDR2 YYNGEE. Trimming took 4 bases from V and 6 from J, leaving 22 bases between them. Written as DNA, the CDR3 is TGTGCCAGCAGCCCACCGGGGGGCAACGTAGCCCCTGAAGCTTTCTTT. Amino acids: CASSPPGGNVAPEAFF.